The clone carrying this TCR beta chain was counted a few times. Its antigen is unknown. The source of the sample is a study of human T cells and chemical hapten exposure. Across the whole study: On about 2 cm by about 2 cm of upper inner arm skin, sensitization was performed with 2% DPC. Patch testing was performed with 0.01% DPC on the upper back, with reading at 6 days. Points from the study as a whole: Expanded TCR sets contained significantly more large CDR3 similarity clusters than controls.

Separate cDNA molecules received unique molecular identifiers, which the library attached to them. TCRdb itself ran the RACE reads through MiXCR, one entry per CDR3 protein. The sample carries fewer than 200,000 distinct CDR3 sequences, approximately 20% recorded once. The time point denotes: patch test 1, 2 weeks after DPC sensitization. The treatment was: therapeutic diphenylcyclopropenone sensitization with weekly scalp DPC. The CDR3 is 14 amino acids. Per germline, CDR1 DFQATT and CDR2 SNEGSKA (reference sequence). J was trimmed by 7 bases and V by 5 bases; bases with no gene match: 6. The receptor was isolated from a woman between 50 and 59 years old with alopecia areata. Some clones in this sample may be carry-over from other donors' samples. The sequencing here drew on whole blood, taken in connection with sensitization to the hapten diphenylcyclopropenone (DPC). The chain joins TRBV20-1 to TRBJ2-1; 12 positions match TRBD2. The CDR3 spells CSAGQTSGSNEQFF. The CDR3 DNA follows: TGCAGTGCTGGACAGACTAGCGGGAGTAATGAGCAGTTCTTC.